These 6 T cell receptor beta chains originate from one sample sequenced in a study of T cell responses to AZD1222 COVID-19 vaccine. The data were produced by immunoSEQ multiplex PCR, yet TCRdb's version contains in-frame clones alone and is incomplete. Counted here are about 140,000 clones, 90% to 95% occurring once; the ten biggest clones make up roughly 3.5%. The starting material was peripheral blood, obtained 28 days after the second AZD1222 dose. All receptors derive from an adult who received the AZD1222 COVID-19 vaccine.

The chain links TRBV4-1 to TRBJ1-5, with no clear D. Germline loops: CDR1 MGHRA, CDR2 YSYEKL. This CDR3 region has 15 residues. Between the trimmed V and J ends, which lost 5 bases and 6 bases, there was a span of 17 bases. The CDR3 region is CASSAQEGAIQPQHF. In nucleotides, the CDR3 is TGCGCCAGCAGCGCCCAGGAGGGTGCCATTCAGCCCCAGCATTTT.

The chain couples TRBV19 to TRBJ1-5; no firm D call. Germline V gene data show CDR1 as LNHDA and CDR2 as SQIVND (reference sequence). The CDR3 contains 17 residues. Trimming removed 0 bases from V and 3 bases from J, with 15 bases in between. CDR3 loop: CASSIDPPQFNNQPQHF. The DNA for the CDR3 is TGTGCCAGTAGTATAGATCCCCCACAATTCAACAATCAGCCCCAGCATTTT.

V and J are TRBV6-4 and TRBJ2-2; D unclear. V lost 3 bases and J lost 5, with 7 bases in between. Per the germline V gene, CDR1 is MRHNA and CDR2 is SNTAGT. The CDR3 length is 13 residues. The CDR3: CASSEARTGELFF. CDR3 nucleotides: TGTGCCAGCAGTGAGGCCCGTACCGGGGAGCTGTTTTTT.

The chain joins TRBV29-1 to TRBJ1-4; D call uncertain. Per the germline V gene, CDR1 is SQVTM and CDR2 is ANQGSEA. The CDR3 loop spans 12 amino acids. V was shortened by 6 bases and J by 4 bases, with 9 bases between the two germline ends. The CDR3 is CSVGRINEKLFF. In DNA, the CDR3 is TGCAGCGTCGGACGGATTAATGAAAAACTGTTTTTT.

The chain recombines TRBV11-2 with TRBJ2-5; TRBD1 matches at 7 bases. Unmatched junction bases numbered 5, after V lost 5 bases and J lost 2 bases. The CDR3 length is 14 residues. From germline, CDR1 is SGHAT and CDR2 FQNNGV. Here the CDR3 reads CASSGRTGQETQYF. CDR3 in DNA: TGTGCCAGCAGCGGCCGGACAGGTCAAGAGACCCAGTACTTC.

CDR3 nucleotide sequence: TGTGCCAGCAGCAAATCAGGGACAGGGAAAAACACTGAAGCTTTCTTT. Translation: CASSKSGTGKNTEAFF. The chain links TRBV7-9 to TRBJ1-1; 9 nucleotides align to TRBD1. CDR1 and CDR2 (germline): SEHNR, FQNEAQ (reference sequence). V trimming: 5 bases; J trimming: 2 bases; junction bases outside the gene matches: 9. There are 16 residues in the CDR3.